A single sample gave rise to the 20 T cell receptor beta chains below, sequenced in a study of early T cells in non-severe SARS-CoV-2 infection. From the 5' RACE reads, TCRdb called clonotypes with MiXCR, one entry per CDR3 protein. The sample has around 64,000 distinct CDR3 sequences; 10% to 12% are singletons. Sequences were derived from whole blood, sampled at baseline. The receptors here all came from an adult who was a healthcare worker with PCR-confirmed SARS-CoV-2 infection or an uninfected control (not recorded which).

This clonotype was observed a few times. The chain employs TRBV27 and TRBJ2-1, with D uncertain. V lost 0 bases to trimming and J lost 0 bases, with 9 bases between them. The CDR3 totals 16 residues. Per the germline V gene, CDR1 is MNHEY and CDR2 is SMNVEV (reference sequence). CDR3 residues: CASSLSVKYSYNEQFF. The CDR3 DNA follows: TGTGCCAGCAGTTTATCGGTCAAATACTCCTACAATGAGCAGTTCTTC.

As to this clonotype: Since the CDR3 does not end with the conserved phenylalanine or tryptophan, this likely comes from a read error. This chain connects TRBV28 to TRBJ2-5; TRBD2 might be the D (5 bases). The germline V gene has CDR1 MDHEN and CDR2 SYDVKM. The V end was cut by 4 bases, the J end by 2 bases, with 14 bases between. The CDR3 runs 15 residues. CDR3: CASSSPPSGQETQYS. The CDR3, as DNA: TGTGCCAGCAGTTCCCCCCCCAGCGGACAAGAGACCCAGTACTCC.

The chain recombines TRBV12-5 with TRBJ2-2; 9 nucleotides line up with TRBD1. Germline loops: CDR1 LGHNT, CDR2 FRNRAP. This CDR3 comprises 17 residues. V was pared by 2 bases and J by 7 bases, with 11 bases of the junction left unmatched. In DNA, the CDR3 is TGTGCTAGTGGTTTGACTTTGGGACAGGGAGTTGGCGGGGAGCTGTTTTTT. Translating gives CASGLTLGQGVGGELFF.

This clonotype was recorded at least ten times. This chain links TRBV4-1 with TRBJ2-1; tentative D call: TRBD2 (5 bases). The CDR3 runs 18 residues. Germline assignment: CDR1 MGHRA and CDR2 YSYEKL. V lost 0 bases to trimming and J lost 5 bases, with 20 bases between them. The CDR3 region is CASSQELSGSWIHNEQFF. The CDR3 DNA sequence: TGCGCCAGCAGCCAAGAATTGAGTGGGAGTTGGATACACAATGAGCAGTTCTTC.

This clonotype has just a few counts. This CDR3 is CSVFGQREQFF. The CDR3 DNA follows: TGCAGCGTTTTCGGCCAGCGGGAGCAGTTCTTC. The rearrangement joins TRBV29-1 to TRBJ2-1; D is possibly TRBD2 (5 bases). This CDR3 region has 11 residues. Trimming removed 5 bases from V and 10 bases from J, with 12 bases in between. CDR1 and CDR2 (germline): SQVTM, ANQGSEA.

The chain employs TRBV20-1 and TRBJ2-1; a possible D gene is TRBD1 (6 bases). This CDR3 region has 13 residues. Trimming stripped 2 bases from V and 8 bases from J, with 13 bases between. The germline V gene has CDR1 DFQATT and CDR2 SNEGSKA (reference sequence). CDR3 loop: CSARPRGVHEQFF. The CDR3 coding sequence is TGCAGTGCTAGACCCAGGGGAGTCCATGAGCAGTTCTTC.

The chain links TRBV12-3 or TRBV12-4 to TRBJ2-3; tentatively, D is TRBD1 or TRBD2 (5 bases each). The V gene lost 8 bases and the J gene lost 7 bases, with 10 bases spanning the gap. This CDR3 has 11 amino acids. CDR3 loop: CASGTGNTQYF. The CDR3 region has the DNA TGTGCCAGCGGGACCGGGAATACGCAGTATTTT.

The chain carries TRBV4-2 and TRBJ2-1, with 8 bases aligning to TRBD2. With 0 bases clipped from V and 5 bases from J, the junction kept 3 bases outside the gene matches. The CDR3 length is 15 residues. CDR1 is LGHNA, CDR2 YNFKEQ, per germline. The CDR3 DNA is TGTGCCAGCAGCCAAGAACTAGCGGTGCACAATGAGCAGTTCTTC. Translating gives CASSQELAVHNEQFF.

This clonotype was seen many times. Here the CDR3 DNA reads TGTGCCAGTACCCGAGACAGGGGCAGAAATCAGCCCCAGCATTTT. Its translation: CASTRDRGRNQPQHF. The gene calls are TRBV19 and TRBJ1-5; TRBD1 matches at 8 bases. CDR1 is LNHDA and CDR2 is SQIVND in the germline V gene (reference sequence). The CDR3 has 15 amino acids. The V and J ends lost 7 bases and 4 bases, in that order; junction bases with no gene match: 9. Together with reference TRBV19 and TRBJ1-5, the CDR3 gives the full variable domain: DGGITQSPKYLFRKEGQNVTLSCEQNLNHDAMYWYRQDPGQGLRLIYYSQIVNDFQKGDIAEGYSVSREKKESFPLTVTSAQKNPTAFYLCASTRDRGRNQPQHFGDGTRLSIL.

This clonotype was seen more than once but under ten times. The chain is built from TRBV18 and TRBJ2-1; 9 bases match TRBD2. CDR1 is KGHSH, CDR2 LQKENI, per germline. J was trimmed by 1 base and V by 3 bases; bases with no gene match: 10. The CDR3 has 18 residues. CDR3 DNA: TGTGCCAGCTCACCCTACTTAGCGGGAGTCTTGTCCTACAATGAGCAGTTCTTC. Translating gives CASSPYLAGVLSYNEQFF.

This clonotype turned up a few times. V usage is TRBV6-2 or TRBV6-3 and J usage is TRBJ1-1, with D hard to call. CDR3 length: 12 amino acids. V was pared by 2 bases and J by 3 bases, with 4 bases between. Germline lookup yields CDR1 MNHEY and CDR2 SVGEGT. For the CDR3, the DNA is TGTGCCAGCAGTTACCCGGACACTGAAGCTTTCTTT. Amino acid sequence: CASSYPDTEAFF.

V usage is TRBV7-6 and J usage is TRBJ2-5; D remains ambiguous. Germline lookup yields CDR1 SGHVS and CDR2 FNYEAQ. V lost 6 bases, J lost 1 base, and 6 bases lay in between. The CDR3 runs to 12 residues. The DNA for the CDR3 is TGTGCCAGCAGTCCATCCCAAGAGACCCAGTACTTC. Translation: CASSPSQETQYF.

This clonotype has ten or more counts. This chain's CDR3 is CASSLEGGFNSPLHF. CDR3 nucleotides: TGCGCCAGCAGCCTCGAGGGAGGGTTTAATTCACCCCTCCACTTT. The chain links TRBV5-1 to TRBJ1-6, with D uncertain. The V gene lost 4 bases and the J gene lost 6 bases, with 14 bases spanning the gap. The CDR3 loop spans 15 amino acids. CDR1 is SGHRS, CDR2 YFSETQ, per germline. The full variable domain, with the rest looked up from reference TRBV5-1 and TRBJ1-6, is KAGVTQTPRYLIKTRGQQVTLSCSPISGHRSVSWYQQTPGQGLQFLFEYFSETQRNKGNFPGRFSGRQFSNSRSEMNVSTLELGDSALYLCASSLEGGFNSPLHFGNGTRLTVT.

In this sample, this clonotype turned up many times. The V gene is TRBV15, the J gene TRBJ1-2; TRBD1 is a possible D gene (6 bases). Germline V gives CDR1 LNHNV, CDR2 YYDKDF (reference sequence). Deletions cut 5 bases from V and 8 bases from J, with 12 bases between. The CDR3 is made up of 12 amino acids. In DNA, the CDR3 is TGTGCCACCAGCGAACAGGGTTACGGCTACACCTTC. Amino acids: CATSEQGYGYTF.

This sequence joins TRBV3-1 and TRBJ2-7; no definite D call. V dropped 0 bases and J dropped 0 bases, with 6 bases sitting between them. The CDR3 totals 14 residues. From germline, CDR1 is LGHDT and CDR2 YNNKEL (reference sequence). The CDR3 spells CASSQEPASYEQYF. For the CDR3, the DNA is TGTGCCAGCAGCCAAGAACCAGCCTCCTACGAGCAGTACTTC.

This clonotype has ten or more counts. The rearrangement uses TRBV12-3 or TRBV12-4 and TRBJ2-1, with 8 positions matching TRBD1. The ends lost 0 bases at V and 10 bases at J; junction bases unmatched: 11. This CDR3 has 16 residues. CDR3 in DNA: TGTGCCAGCAGTTTAGCGGGAGGACAGGGTTCCGGCGAGCAGTTCTTC. Its translation is CASSLAGGQGSGEQFF.

This clonotype was seen only a few times. V and J are TRBV10-3 and TRBJ2-7; 11 bases are a match to TRBD1. Per germline, CDR1 ENHRY and CDR2 SYGVKD. V lost 6 bases to trimming and J lost 2 bases; unmatched junction nucleotides: 3. CDR3 size: 14 residues. The CDR3 is CAIRPGQGAYEQYF. CDR3 nucleotides: TGTGCCATCAGACCGGGACAGGGGGCCTACGAGCAGTACTTC.

The chain joins TRBV18 to TRBJ2-5, with TRBD2 matching 7 bases. The CDR3 runs 16 residues. The germline V gene has CDR1 KGHSH and CDR2 LQKENI. Trimming took 3 bases from V and 0 from J; bases not matched to a gene: 7. CDR3 residues: CASSPSDAGDQETQYF. CDR3 bases: TGTGCCAGCTCACCCTCCGACGCGGGAGACCAAGAGACCCAGTACTTC.

The chain joins TRBV5-1 to TRBJ2-1, with D uncertain. V was pared by 0 bases and J by 0 bases, with 10 bases between. The CDR3 sequence is 16 residues long. Germline V gene lookup returns CDR1 SGHRS and CDR2 YFSETQ. The CDR3 coding sequence is TGCGCCAGCAGCTTGGTCGGATCCACCTCCTACAATGAGCAGTTCTTC. This sequence encodes CASSLVGSTSYNEQFF. Drawing the rest from reference TRBV5-1 and TRBJ2-1, the complete variable domain is KAGVTQTPRYLIKTRGQQVTLSCSPISGHRSVSWYQQTPGQGLQFLFEYFSETQRNKGNFPGRFSGRQFSNSRSEMNVSTLELGDSALYLCASSLVGSTSYNEQFFGPGTRLTVL.

This clonotype was recorded a few times. This chain links TRBV30 with TRBJ1-3; the match to TRBD1 covers 7 bases. The CDR3 sequence is 18 residues long. With 2 bases clipped from V and 0 bases from J, the junction kept 13 bases outside the gene matches. Germline CDR1 is GTSNPN and CDR2 is SVGIG (reference sequence). CDR3: CAWSLRAGTASSGNTIYF. CDR3 in DNA: TGTGCCTGGAGTCTCCGAGCCGGGACAGCGAGCTCTGGAAACACCATATATTTT.